Ten or more counts support the clone carrying this T cell receptor beta chain. The antigen is unknown. The germline V gene encodes CDR1 SNHLY and CDR2 FYNNEI. This CDR3 contains 12 residues. Trimming pared 10 bases from V and 8 bases from J, leaving 17 bases between. Libraries of TCR beta came from iRepertoire HTBI primers plus Arm-PCR of CDR3 regions. TCRdb re-derived calls from the multiplex PCR reads in MiXCR, one entry per CDR3 protein. This sample has 350,000 to 500,000 distinct CDR3 sequences, with about 15% found just once. These data originate in a study of regulatory T cells in long-lasting Graves disease. Study context: For under 3 months, newly diagnosed Graves' patients had been taking antithyroid drugs. Study findings and constraints: Comparison showed that persistent patients shared more public clonotypes (about 3,000) than new patients (966).

Time point meaning: newly diagnosed GD, antithyroid drugs for less than 3 months. Extracted PBMC RNA gave rise to the TCR library. Graves' disease diagnosis used American Thyroid Association guidelines. This sample also appeared in a second study, on T cells in Graves' hyperthyroidism and ophthalmopathy. As that report states: Expanded thyroid clonotypes (above 0.001) were mostly also found in blood.

Material: peripheral blood mononuclear cells (PBMCs), obtained at new diagnosis, from a patient treated with antithyroid drugs. This TCR derives from a woman between 45 and 60 years old with Graves disease. V usage is TRBV2 and J usage is TRBJ1-2, with D perhaps matching TRBD1 (5 bases). CDR3 DNA sequence: TGTGCCAATGGGGCAGGGAGGCAGGGCTACACCTTC. This sequence encodes CANGAGRQGYTF.